Listed here are 11 T cell receptor beta chains from one sample, sequenced in a study of blood T cell repertoires in COVID-19. Measured with immunoSEQ multiplex PCR; TCRdb has only the in-frame clones, and not every one. The data hold about 380,000 clones, with roughly 90% observed a single time. The sequenced sample consisted of peripheral blood. These receptors all stem from a man in his late teens or twenties with active or convalescent COVID-19.

The chain has TRBV28 and TRBJ1-2; TRBD1 aligns across 8 bases. This CDR3 comprises 16 residues. Germline V gives CDR1 MDHEN, CDR2 SYDVKM. V lost 3 bases and J lost 10; bases outside the gene matches: 16. CDR3: CASSLGTGTFLRVYTF. For the CDR3, the DNA is TGTGCCAGCAGTTTGGGGACAGGAACCTTTTTGAGAGTCTACACCTTC.

This chain joins TRBV14 and TRBJ1-5, with unresolved D. The CDR3 has 17 residues. V lost 1 base to trimming and J lost 1 base, with 14 bases between them. Germline lookup yields CDR1 SGHDN and CDR2 FVKESK. The DNA for the CDR3 is TGTGCCAGCAGCCAAGGAGACTCCGGCGGGAGCAATCAGCCCCAGCATTTT. It yields the protein CASSQGDSGGSNQPQHF. Full variable domain (missing parts from reference TRBV14 and TRBJ1-5): EAGVTQFPSHSVIEKGQTVTLRCDPISGHDNLYWYRRVMGKEIKFLLHFVKESKQDESGMPNNRFLAERTGGTYSTLKVQPAELEDSGVYFCASSQGDSGGSNQPQHFGDGTRLSIL.

This clone appeared a few times. CDR3 sequence reads: CASSVTGWGNEQFF. The CDR3 DNA is TGTGCCAGCAGTGTGACAGGGTGGGGGAATGAGCAGTTCTTC. J is TRBJ2-1 and V is TRBV6-4; 7 bases line up with TRBD1. V lost 4 bases to trimming and J lost 7 bases; unmatched junction nucleotides: 7. The CDR3 contains 14 residues. From germline, CDR1 is MRHNA and CDR2 SNTAGT.

A word on this clone: Distinct nucleotide sequences in the sample also encode this CDR3. The J gene is TRBJ1-3, the V gene TRBV5-6; possible D gene TRBD1, 6 bases. The germline gives CDR1 SGHDT, CDR2 YYEEEE. V was shortened by 2 bases and J by 0 bases, with 6 bases between the two germline ends. The CDR3 length is 14 residues. In nucleotides, the CDR3 is TGTGCCAGCAGCTTACAGGGCTCTGGAAACACCATATATTTT. The encoded protein is CASSLQGSGNTIYF.

This chain uses TRBV5-1 with TRBJ1-2; TRBD1 might be the D (5 bases). This CDR3 is 13 amino acids long. The germline V gene encodes CDR1 SGHRS and CDR2 YFSETQ. Trimming left V 0 bases short and J 4 bases short, with 7 bases between. The DNA of the CDR3 is TGCGCCAGCAGCTTGGGGGACTTCTATGGCTACACCTTC. This gives the protein CASSLGDFYGYTF.

This clone showed up just once. The chain joins TRBV2 to TRBJ1-6; D is uncertain. The CDR3 is made up of 15 amino acids. The V gene lost 1 base and the J gene lost 2 bases, with 6 bases spanning the gap. Germline lookup yields CDR1 SNHLY and CDR2 FYNNEI. The CDR3 DNA reads as TGTGCCAGCAGTGAAGACAGAACCTATAATTCACCCCTCCACTTT. It codes for CASSEDRTYNSPLHF.

Worth noting for this clone: The same CDR3 is also encoded by other DNA sequences in this sample. The chain recombines TRBV5-1 with TRBJ1-1; D may be TRBD1 (5 bases). This CDR3 is built from 15 residues. V lost 1 base and J lost 0, with 10 bases in between. The germline V gene has CDR1 SGHRS and CDR2 YFSETQ. CDR3 protein: CASSLSRGMNTEAFF. In DNA, the CDR3 is TGCGCCAGCAGCTTGTCTCGGGGGATGAACACTGAAGCTTTCTTT.

The chain uses TRBV6-5 and TRBJ2-1; TRBD1 agrees at 7 bases. The CDR3 consists of 15 residues. After removal of 2 bases from V and 3 bases from J, the junction contained 4 bases not matched to a gene. Germline V gene sequence: CDR1 MNHEY, CDR2 SVGAGI. CDR3 sequence: CASSYRDRDYNEQFF. The CDR3, as DNA: TGTGCCAGCAGTTACCGGGACAGAGACTACAATGAGCAGTTCTTC.

The chain carries TRBV27 and TRBJ2-7, with TRBD2 matching over 8 bases. The J segment lost 2 bases and the V segment lost 2 bases, leaving 5 bases of the junction unmatched. Germline CDR1 MNHEY, CDR2 SMNVEV (reference sequence). The CDR3 loop spans 15 amino acids. This chain's CDR3 is CASSLRVAGTYEQYF. The CDR3 nucleotides read TGTGCCAGCAGTTTAAGGGTAGCGGGAACCTACGAGCAGTACTTC.

The chain recombines TRBV10-3 with TRBJ2-7, with a weak D call TRBD1 (5 bases). CDR1 and CDR2 (germline): ENHRY, SYGVKD. V lost 5 bases, J lost 5 bases, and 10 bases lay in between. The CDR3 has 12 residues. DNA of the CDR3: TGTGCCATCAGTCCTTGGGGCGACGAGCAGTACTTC. This codes for CAISPWGDEQYF.

This chain links TRBV7-9 with TRBJ1-4; D ambiguous. CDR1 SEHNR and CDR2 FQNEAQ come from the germline V gene (reference sequence). The CDR3 totals 16 residues. The V gene lost 1 base and the J gene lost 7 bases, with 16 bases spanning the gap. The CDR3 here is CASSLDATAEGEKLFF. The CDR3 DNA reads as TGTGCCAGCAGCTTAGACGCGACCGCGGAAGGTGAAAAACTGTTTTTT.